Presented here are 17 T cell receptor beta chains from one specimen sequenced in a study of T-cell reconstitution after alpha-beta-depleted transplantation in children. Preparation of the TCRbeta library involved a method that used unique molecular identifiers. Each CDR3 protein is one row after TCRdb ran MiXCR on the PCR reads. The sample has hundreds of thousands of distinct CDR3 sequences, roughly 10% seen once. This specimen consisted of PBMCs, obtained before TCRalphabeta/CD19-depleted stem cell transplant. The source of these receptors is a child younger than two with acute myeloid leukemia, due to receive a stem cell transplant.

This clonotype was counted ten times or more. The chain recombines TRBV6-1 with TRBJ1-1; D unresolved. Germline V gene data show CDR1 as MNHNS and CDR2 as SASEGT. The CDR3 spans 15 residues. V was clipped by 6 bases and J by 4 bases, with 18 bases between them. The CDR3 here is CASRIGRRALTEAFF. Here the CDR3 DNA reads TGTGCCAGCAGAATAGGCAGGAGGGCACTCACTGAAGCTTTCTTT.

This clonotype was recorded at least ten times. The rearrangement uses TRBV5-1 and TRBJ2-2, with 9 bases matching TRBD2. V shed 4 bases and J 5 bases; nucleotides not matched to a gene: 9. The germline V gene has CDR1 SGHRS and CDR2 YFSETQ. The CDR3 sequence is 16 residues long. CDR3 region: CASSPQAGGPTGELFF. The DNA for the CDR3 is TGCGCCAGCAGCCCCCAAGCGGGGGGCCCAACCGGGGAGCTGTTTTTT.

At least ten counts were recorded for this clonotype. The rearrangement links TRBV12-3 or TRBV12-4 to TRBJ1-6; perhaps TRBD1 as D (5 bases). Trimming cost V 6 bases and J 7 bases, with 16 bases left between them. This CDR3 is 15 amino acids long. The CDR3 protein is CASRVTAYRNSPLHF. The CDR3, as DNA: TGTGCCAGCAGGGTGACAGCATATAGGAATTCACCCCTCCACTTT.

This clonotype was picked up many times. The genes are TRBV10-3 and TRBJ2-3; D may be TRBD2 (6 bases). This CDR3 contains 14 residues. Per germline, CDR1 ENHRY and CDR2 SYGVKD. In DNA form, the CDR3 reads TGTGCGCTTAAGGTAGCGGCTAGCACAGATACGCAGTATTTT. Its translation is CALKVAASTDTQYF.

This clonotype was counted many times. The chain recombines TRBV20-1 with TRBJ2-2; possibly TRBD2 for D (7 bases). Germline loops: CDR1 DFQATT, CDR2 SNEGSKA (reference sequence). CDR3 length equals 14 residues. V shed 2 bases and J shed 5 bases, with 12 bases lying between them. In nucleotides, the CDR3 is TGCAGTGCTAGACGGGGGGCTGGAACCGGGGAGCTGTTTTTT. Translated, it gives CSARRGAGTGELFF.

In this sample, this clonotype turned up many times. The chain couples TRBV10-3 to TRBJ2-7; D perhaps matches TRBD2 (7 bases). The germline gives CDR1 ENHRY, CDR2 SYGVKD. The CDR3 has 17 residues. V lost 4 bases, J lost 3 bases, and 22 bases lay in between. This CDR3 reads CAISVTVKRDTFYEQYF. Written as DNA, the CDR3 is TGTGCCATCAGTGTTACCGTCAAGCGGGACACCTTCTACGAGCAGTACTTC.

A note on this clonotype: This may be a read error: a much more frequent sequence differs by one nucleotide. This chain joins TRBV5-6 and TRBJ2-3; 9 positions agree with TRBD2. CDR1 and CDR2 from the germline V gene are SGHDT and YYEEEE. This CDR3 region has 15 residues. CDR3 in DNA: TGTACCAGCAGCTTCAGAGCGGGAGGATTAGATACGCAGTATTTT. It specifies CTSSFRAGGLDTQYF.

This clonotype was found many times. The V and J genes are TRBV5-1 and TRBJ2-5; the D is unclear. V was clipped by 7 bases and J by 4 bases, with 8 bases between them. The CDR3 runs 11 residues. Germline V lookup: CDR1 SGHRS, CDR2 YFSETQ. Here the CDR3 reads CASGRRETQYF. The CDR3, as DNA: TGCGCCAGCGGTAGAAGAGAGACCCAGTACTTC. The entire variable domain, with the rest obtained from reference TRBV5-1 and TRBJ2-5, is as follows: KAGVTQTPRYLIKTRGQQVTLSCSPISGHRSVSWYQQTPGQGLQFLFEYFSETQRNKGNFPGRFSGRQFSNSRSEMNVSTLELGDSALYLCASGRRETQYFGPGTRLLVL.

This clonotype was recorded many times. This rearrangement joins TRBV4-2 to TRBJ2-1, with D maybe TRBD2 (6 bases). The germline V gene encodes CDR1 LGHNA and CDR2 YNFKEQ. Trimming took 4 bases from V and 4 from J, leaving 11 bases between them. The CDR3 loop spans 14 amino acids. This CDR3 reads CASSRDSTYNEQFF. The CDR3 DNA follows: TGTGCCAGCAGCCGGGACTCCACTTACAATGAGCAGTTCTTC.

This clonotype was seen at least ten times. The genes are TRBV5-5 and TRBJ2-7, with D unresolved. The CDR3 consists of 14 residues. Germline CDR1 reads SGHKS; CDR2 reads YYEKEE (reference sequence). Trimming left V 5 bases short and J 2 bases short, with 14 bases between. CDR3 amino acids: CASRPEGLTYEQYF. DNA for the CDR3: TGTGCCAGCAGGCCTGAAGGCCTCACCTACGAGCAGTACTTC.

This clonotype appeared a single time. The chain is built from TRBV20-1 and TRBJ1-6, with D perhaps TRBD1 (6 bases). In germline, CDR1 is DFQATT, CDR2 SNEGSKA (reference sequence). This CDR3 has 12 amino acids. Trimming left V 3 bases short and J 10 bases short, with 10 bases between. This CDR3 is CSARDSRSPLHF. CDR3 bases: TGCAGTGCTAGGGACAGCCGATCACCCCTCCACTTT.

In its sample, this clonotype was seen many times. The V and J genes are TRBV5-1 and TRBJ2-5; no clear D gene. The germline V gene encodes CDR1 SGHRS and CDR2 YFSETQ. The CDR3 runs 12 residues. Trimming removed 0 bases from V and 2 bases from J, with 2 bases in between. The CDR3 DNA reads TGCGCCAGCAGCTTGGAACAAGAGACCCAGTACTTC. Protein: CASSLEQETQYF.

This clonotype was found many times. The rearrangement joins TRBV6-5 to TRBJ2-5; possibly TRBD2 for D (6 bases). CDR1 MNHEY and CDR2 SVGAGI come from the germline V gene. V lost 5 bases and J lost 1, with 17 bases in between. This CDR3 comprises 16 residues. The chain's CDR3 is CASSPRLGTSQETQYF. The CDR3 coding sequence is TGTGCCAGCAGTCCGAGACTAGGAACGAGCCAAGAGACCCAGTACTTC.

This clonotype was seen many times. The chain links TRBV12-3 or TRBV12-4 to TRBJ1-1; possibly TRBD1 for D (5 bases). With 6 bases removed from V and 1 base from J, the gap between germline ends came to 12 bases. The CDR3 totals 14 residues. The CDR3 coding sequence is TGTGCCAGCAGACTCTCCGGACAGAACACTGAAGCTTTCTTT. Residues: CASRLSGQNTEAFF.

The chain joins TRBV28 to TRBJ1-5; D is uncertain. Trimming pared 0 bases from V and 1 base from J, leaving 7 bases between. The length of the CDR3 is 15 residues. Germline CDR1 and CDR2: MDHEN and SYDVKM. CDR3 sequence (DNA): TGTGCCAGCAGTTTATGGTCCGGGAGCAATCAGCCCCAGCATTTT. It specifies CASSLWSGSNQPQHF.

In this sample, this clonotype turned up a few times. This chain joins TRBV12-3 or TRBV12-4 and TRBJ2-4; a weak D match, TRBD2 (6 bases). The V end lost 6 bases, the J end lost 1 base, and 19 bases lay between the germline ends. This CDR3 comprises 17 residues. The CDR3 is CASSPGTSLGAKNIQYF. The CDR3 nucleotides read TGTGCCAGCAGCCCTGGGACTTCCCTCGGGGCCAAAAACATTCAGTACTTC.

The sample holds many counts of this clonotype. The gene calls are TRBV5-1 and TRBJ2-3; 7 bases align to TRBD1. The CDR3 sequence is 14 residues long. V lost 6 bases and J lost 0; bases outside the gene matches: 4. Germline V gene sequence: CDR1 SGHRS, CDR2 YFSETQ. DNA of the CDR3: TGCGCCAGCAATTGGGACAGTAGCACAGATACGCAGTATTTT. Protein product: CASNWDSSTDTQYF.